This T cell receptor beta chain stems from a study of metastatic and nonmetastatic thyroid tumors. There are 16 residues in the CDR3. Germline assignment: CDR1 MDHEN and CDR2 SYDVKM. This clone has a handful of counts. The junction differs from germline at one of its ends, possibly a read error. No patient had received any treatment before thyroid surgery. TCRdb re-called clones via MiXCR from the PCR reads. The profile covers tens of thousands of clones, with roughly 17% appearing a single time and approximately 4.5% taken by the ten largest. Sequenced sample: blood. The chain is built from TRBV28 and TRBJ1-2; 9 bases align to TRBD1. The TCR comes from a female donor with papillary thyroid cancer or a benign thyroid nodule (not recorded which). Some clones in this sample may be carry-over from other donors' samples. CDR3 amino acids: CVSSSGTGTFRYCYTF. CDR3 DNA sequence: TGTGTCAGTAGTTCCGGGACAGGGACCTTTCGCTATTGCTACACCTTC.